This is a list of T cell receptor beta chains from one sample in a study of cytomegalovirus exposure and HLA in healthy donors. Here immunoSEQ multiplex PCR was the method, and the copy in TCRdb shows in-frame clones only, minus some. The sample records 150,000 or so clones, roughly 89% being singletons. Material for sequencing was PBMCs. These receptors all come from a young woman in good health and CMV-seropositive. The CDR3 runs from the conserved cysteine through the conserved F or W. A D gene is named only where the DNA matches it firmly. Expanded clones get a size class; other rows say once, few or many, or leave the size out.

CASSLGLAETQYF TGTGCCAGCAGCTTAGGTCTAGCGGAGACCCAGTACTTC TRBV7-8 . TRBJ2-5 .
CASSAGTSVSETQYF TGTGCCAGCAGCGCCGGGACTAGCGTTTCGGAGACCCAGTACTTC TRBV9 TRBD2 TRBJ2-5 .
CASRPVQGAHEQYF TGTGCCAGCAGACCGGTACAGGGGGCCCACGAGCAGTACTTC TRBV11-2 TRBD1 TRBJ2-7 .
CATSSNRKETQYF TGTGCCACCAGCAGTAACAGAAAAGAGACCCAGTACTTC TRBV15 . TRBJ2-5 .
CASREGTFRGQPQHF TGTGCCAGCAGAGAAGGTACCTTTCGGGGTCAGCCCCAGCATTTT TRBV28 . TRBJ1-5 .
CASSETTSREQYF TGTGCCAGCAGTGAGACTACTTCGAGGGAGCAGTACTTC TRBV25-1 . TRBJ2-7 .
CASSEDLGPYEQYF TGCGCCAGCAGTGAGGACCTGGGGCCCTACGAGCAGTACTTC TRBV10-1 . TRBJ2-7 .
CASSIPKQPQHF TGTGCCAGTAGTATACCTAAACAGCCCCAGCATTTT TRBV19 . TRBJ1-5 .
CASSKQDESSYEQYF TGTGCCAGCAGTAAACAGGACGAAAGCTCCTACGAGCAGTACTTC TRBV6-1 . TRBJ2-7 .
CASVAGTSNQPQHF TGTGCCAGCGTCGCGGGCACAAGCAATCAGCCCCAGCATTTT TRBV6-5 . TRBJ1-5 .
CAWSVGANTEAFF TGTGCCTGGAGTGTAGGAGCGAACACTGAAGCTTTCTTT TRBV30 . TRBJ1-1 .
CASTDSVWSGYTF TGCGCCAGCACAGACAGCGTCTGGAGTGGCTACACCTTC TRBV10-2 . TRBJ1-2 .
CASSDTSGGSYYEQYF TGTGCCAGCAGTGATACTAGCGGGGGGTCCTACTACGAGCAGTACTTC TRBV6-1 TRBD2 TRBJ2-7 once
CASSPWGGRETQYF TGTGCCAGCAGTCCCTGGGGCGGCCGGGAGACCCAGTACTTC TRBV27 . TRBJ2-5 .
CASSYSTGGYNEQFF TGTGCCAGCAGTTACTCGACAGGGGGTTACAATGAGCAGTTCTTC TRBV6-5 TRBD1 TRBJ2-1 .
CASTAEGGLYNEQFF TGTGCCAGCACCGCTGAGGGGGGGTTGTACAATGAGCAGTTCTTC TRBV2 . TRBJ2-1 .
CASRQQGNYGYTF TGTGCCAGCAGACAACAGGGGAACTATGGCTACACCTTC TRBV28 TRBD1 TRBJ1-2 .
CSVQRPNYGYTF TGCAGCGTTCAGCGTCCTAACTATGGCTACACCTTC TRBV29-1 . TRBJ1-2 .
CASGSSTVNTEAFF TGTGCTAGTGGTTCATCCACAGTGAACACTGAAGCTTTCTTT TRBV12-5 . TRBJ1-1 .
CATRLEYYNEQFF TGTGCCACCCGACTAGAATACTACAATGAGCAGTTCTTC TRBV7-9 . TRBJ2-1 .
CASSLDFGTGVLFF TGCGCCAGCAGCTTGGATTTTGGGACAGGGGTTTTGTTCTTC TRBV5-1 TRBD1 TRBJ2-1 once
CASTSGGASDQYF TGCGCCAGTACTAGCGGGGGGGCCTCGGACCAGTACTTC TRBV10-2 TRBD2 TRBJ2-5 .
CASSIQGDQPQHF TGTGCCAGCTCCATCCAAGGGGATCAGCCCCAGCATTTT TRBV5-5 . TRBJ1-5 .
CASSRGASYNEQFF TGTGCCAGCAGCCGGGGAGCGTCCTACAATGAGCAGTTCTTC TRBV6-4 . TRBJ2-1 .
CASSLAGDGLYEQYF TGTGCCAGCAGCTTGGCGGGGGACGGACTCTACGAGCAGTACTTC TRBV7-9 TRBD2 TRBJ2-7 few
CASSSPGQLPYEQYF TGTGCCAGCAGTTCTCCGGGACAGCTCCCCTACGAGCAGTACTTC TRBV27 TRBD1 TRBJ2-7 .
CASSLRTGGGSETQYF TGTGCCAGCAGCTTGCGGACAGGGGGCGGTTCGGAGACCCAGTACTTC TRBV7-9 TRBD1 TRBJ2-5 .
CASSPGTLSGNTIYF TGTGCCAGCAGCCCGGGGACACTCTCTGGAAACACCATATATTTT TRBV28 . TRBJ1-3 .
CASGEGPQPQHF TGTGCTAGTGGCGAGGGCCCACAGCCCCAGCATTTT TRBV12-5 . TRBJ1-5 .
CASRGGPGNEQFF TGTGCCAGTCGGGGGGGCCCGGGCAATGAGCAGTTCTTC TRBV10-3 TRBD2 TRBJ2-1 .
CASSYRTGSYEQYF TGTGCCAGCAGCTACCGGACAGGCTCCTACGAGCAGTACTTC TRBV5-4 TRBD1 TRBJ2-7 .
CASSQEGDSRQETQYF TGCGCCAGCAGCCAGGAGGGGGACAGTCGCCAAGAGACCCAGTACTTC TRBV4-3 . TRBJ2-5 .
CASGQGLDTEAFF TGTGCCAGCGGACAGGGGCTGGACACTGAAGCTTTCTTT TRBV2 TRBD1 TRBJ1-1 .